The clone carrying this T cell receptor (beta chain) appeared a single time. Its specificity is not known. The record originates from a study of cytomegalovirus exposure and HLA in healthy donors. Study observations and caveats: With later analysis, a missense DCLRE1C variant became linked to TCR beta V- and J-gene trimming. Both high specificity and high sensitivity reportedly marked the classifier's diagnosis of cytomegalovirus status.

The PCR contained 60 Vbeta and 13 Jbeta primers. Sequencing was performed with immunoSEQ multiplex PCR; in TCRdb, only in-frame clones are kept and a portion is missing. Of about 170,000 clones listed, roughly 78% are singletons. J gave up 7 bases and V 4 bases, and 2 bases lay outside the gene matches. The V gene's germline CDR1 is KGHSH and CDR2 LQKENI. The CDR3 has 12 residues. This clonotype originated in a woman aged 45 to 65 in good health and CMV-seropositive. V gene TRBV18 combines with J gene TRBJ2-3; TRBD2 matches 7 bases. Input material: PBMCs. The CDR3 bases are TGTGCCAGCTCACTCGGGGGGAATACGCAGTATTTT. Translated, it gives CASSLGGNTQYF.